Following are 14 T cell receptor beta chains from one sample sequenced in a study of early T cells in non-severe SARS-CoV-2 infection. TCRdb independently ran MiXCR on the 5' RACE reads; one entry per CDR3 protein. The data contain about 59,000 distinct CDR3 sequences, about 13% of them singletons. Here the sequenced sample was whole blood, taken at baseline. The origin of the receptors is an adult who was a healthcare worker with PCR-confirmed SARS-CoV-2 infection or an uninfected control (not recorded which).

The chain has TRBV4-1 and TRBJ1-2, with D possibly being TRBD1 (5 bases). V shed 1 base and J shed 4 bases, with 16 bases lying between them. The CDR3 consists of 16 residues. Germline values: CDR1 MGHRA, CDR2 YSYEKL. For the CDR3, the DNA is TGCGCCAGCAGCCAAGTTATAGGGGTGAAAGCCTATGGCTACACCTTC. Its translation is CASSQVIGVKAYGYTF.

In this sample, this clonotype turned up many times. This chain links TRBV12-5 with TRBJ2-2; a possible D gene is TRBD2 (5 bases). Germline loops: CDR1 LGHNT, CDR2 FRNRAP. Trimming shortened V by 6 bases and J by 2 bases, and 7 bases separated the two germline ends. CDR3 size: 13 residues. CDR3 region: CASGRENTGELFF. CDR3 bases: TGTGCTAGTGGGAGGGAAAACACCGGGGAGCTGTTTTTT.

DNA of the CDR3: TGTGCCAGCAGCTCCCAGCGGGAGCGTAGGGAGCAGTACTTC. It is translated as CASSSQRERREQYF. The chain joins TRBV7-9 to TRBJ2-7; the match to TRBD2 covers 8 bases. V gave up 4 bases and J gave up 7 bases; unmatched junction bases: 9. The CDR3 loop spans 14 amino acids. Germline CDR1 is SEHNR and CDR2 is FQNEAQ (reference sequence).

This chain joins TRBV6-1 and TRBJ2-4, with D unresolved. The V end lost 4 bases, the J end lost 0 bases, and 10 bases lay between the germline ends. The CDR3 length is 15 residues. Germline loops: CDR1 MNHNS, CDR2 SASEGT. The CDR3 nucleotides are TGTGCCAGCAGTGCTATGGGGATAGCCAAAAACATTCAGTACTTC. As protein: CASSAMGIAKNIQYF.

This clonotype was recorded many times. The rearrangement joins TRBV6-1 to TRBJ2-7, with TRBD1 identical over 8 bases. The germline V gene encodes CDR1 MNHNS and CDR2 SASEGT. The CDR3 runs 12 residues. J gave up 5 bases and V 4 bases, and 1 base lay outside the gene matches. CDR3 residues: CASSATGDEQYF. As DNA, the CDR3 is TGTGCCAGCAGTGCGACAGGGGACGAGCAGTACTTC.

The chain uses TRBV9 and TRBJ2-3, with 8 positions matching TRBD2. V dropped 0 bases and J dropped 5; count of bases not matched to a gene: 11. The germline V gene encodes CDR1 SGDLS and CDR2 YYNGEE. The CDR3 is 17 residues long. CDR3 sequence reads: CASSVEFGLAGLDTQYF. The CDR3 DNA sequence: TGTGCCAGCAGCGTAGAATTCGGGCTAGCGGGTTTAGATACGCAGTATTTT.

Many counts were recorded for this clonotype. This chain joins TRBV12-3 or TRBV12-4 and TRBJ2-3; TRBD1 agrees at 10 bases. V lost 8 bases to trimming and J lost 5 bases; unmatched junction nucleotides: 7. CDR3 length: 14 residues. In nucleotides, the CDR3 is TGTGCCAGCGCCGACAGGGGGCGCGGAGATACGCAGTATTTT. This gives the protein CASADRGRGDTQYF.

The CDR3 protein is CSARVLAVNEQFF. The CDR3 region has the DNA TGCAGTGCTAGAGTACTAGCGGTCAATGAGCAGTTCTTC. The rearrangement joins TRBV20-1 to TRBJ2-1; 8 bases fit TRBD2. The ends lost 1 base at V and 6 bases at J; junction bases unmatched: 2. Germline V lookup: CDR1 DFQATT, CDR2 SNEGSKA (reference sequence). This CDR3 has 13 residues.

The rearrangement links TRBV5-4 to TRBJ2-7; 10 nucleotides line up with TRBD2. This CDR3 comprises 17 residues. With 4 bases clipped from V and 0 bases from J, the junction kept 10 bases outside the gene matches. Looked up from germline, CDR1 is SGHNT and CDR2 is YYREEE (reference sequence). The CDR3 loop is CASSPTSGFLSSYEQYF. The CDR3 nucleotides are TGTGCCAGCAGCCCGACTAGCGGGTTCCTCAGCTCCTACGAGCAGTACTTC.

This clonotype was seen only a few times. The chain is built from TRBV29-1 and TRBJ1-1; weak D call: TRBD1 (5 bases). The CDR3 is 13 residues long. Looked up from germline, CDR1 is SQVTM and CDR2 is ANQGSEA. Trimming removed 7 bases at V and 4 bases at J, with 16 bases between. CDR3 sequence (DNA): TGCAGCGCTCAGGTGAAAGGGGCCACTGAAGCTTTCTTT. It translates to CSAQVKGATEAFF.

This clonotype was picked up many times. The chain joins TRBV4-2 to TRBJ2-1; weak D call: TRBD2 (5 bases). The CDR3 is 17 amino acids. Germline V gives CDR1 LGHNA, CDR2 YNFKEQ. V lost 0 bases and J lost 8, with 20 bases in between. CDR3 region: CASSQEGGLLSYDEQFF. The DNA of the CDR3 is TGTGCCAGCAGCCAAGAGGGCGGACTCCTCTCTTACGATGAGCAGTTCTTC.

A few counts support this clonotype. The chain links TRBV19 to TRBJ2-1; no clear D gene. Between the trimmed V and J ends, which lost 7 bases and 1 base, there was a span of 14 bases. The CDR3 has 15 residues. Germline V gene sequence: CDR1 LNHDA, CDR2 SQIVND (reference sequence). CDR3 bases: TGTGCCAGTATGAAAAACAGTTTATCCTACAATGAGCAGTTCTTC. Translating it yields CASMKNSLSYNEQFF.

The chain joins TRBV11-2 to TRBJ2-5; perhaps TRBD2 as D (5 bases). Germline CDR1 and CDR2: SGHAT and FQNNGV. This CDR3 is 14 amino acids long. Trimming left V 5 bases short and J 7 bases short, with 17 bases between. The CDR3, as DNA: TGTGCCAGCAGCCCCGATGGAAGCCGGGGGACCCAGTACTTC. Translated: CASSPDGSRGTQYF.

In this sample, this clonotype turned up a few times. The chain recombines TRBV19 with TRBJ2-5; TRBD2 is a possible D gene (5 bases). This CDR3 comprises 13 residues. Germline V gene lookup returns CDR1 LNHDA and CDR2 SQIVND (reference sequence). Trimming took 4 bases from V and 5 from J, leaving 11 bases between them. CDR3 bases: TGTGCCAGTAGTACACCCACGGGGGAGACCCAGTACTTC. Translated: CASSTPTGETQYF.